The clone carrying this TCR beta chain has ten or more counts. Its antigen is unidentified. The CDR3 ends on some other residue instead of the conserved phenylalanine or tryptophan, so this is likely a read error. This sample is part of a study of Graves' ophthalmopathy and Graves' hyperthyroidism. Study findings and constraints: Distinction of ophthalmopathy from stable hyperthyroidism by a 13-signature model reached approximately 89% sensitivity and more than 65% specificity. Thyroid clonotypes that were expanded above 0.001 frequency mostly also appeared in blood.

The CDR3 runs 11 residues. V shed 3 bases and J shed 8 bases, with 8 bases lying between them. Amplification of TCR beta CDR3 regions used RNA transcripts. The authors performed first-round RT-PCR with HTBI primers and then a second-round multiplex PCR. One entry per CDR3 protein results from TCRdb running MiXCR on the multiplex PCR reads. This table has 400,000 or so distinct CDR3 sequences, 17% appearing once. Input material: peripheral blood. This chain joins TRBV12-3 or TRBV12-4 and TRBJ2-7, with no clear D. The clonotype originates from an adult woman with stable Graves' hyperthyroidism. The CDR3 is CASSFRFQQYL. CDR3 coding DNA: TGTGCCAGCAGTTTCCGTTTCCAGCAGTACCTC.